One sample yielded the 27 T cell receptor beta chains listed below, sequenced in a study of vaccination and CD4 T cells after COVID-19. The Oncomine TCR Beta short-read assay sequenced DNA from cultured CD4+ T cells. MiXCR, applied by TCRdb to the PCR reads, yields one record per CDR3 protein. The sample has around 7,000 distinct CDR3 sequences, over 70% seen once. Treatment given: roughly 10-day PBMC culture with coronavirus spike peptide pools or control peptides (ViraFEST assay). Unexposed donor CD4+ T cells predated the COVID-19 pandemic, collected 2011-2018. No antigens are known for them. Sample: CD4+ T cells from blood, cultured in vitro. These receptors all come from a human donor in good health.

V and J are TRBV19 and TRBJ1-4; 8 nucleotides agree with TRBD1. The germline gives CDR1 LNHDA, CDR2 SQIVND (reference sequence). The CDR3 runs 11 residues. After removal of 6 bases from V and 14 bases from J, the junction contained 5 bases not matched to a gene. The chain's CDR3 is CASSTTGVLFF. DNA for the CDR3: TGTGCCAGTAGCACGACAGGGGTCCTGTTTTTT.

V is TRBV20-1 and J is TRBJ1-1; maybe TRBD1 (5 bases). Trimming shortened V by 1 base and J by 4 bases, and 10 bases separated the two germline ends. CDR1 DFQATT and CDR2 SNEGSKA come from the germline V gene (reference sequence). This CDR3 is built from 13 residues. The CDR3 DNA reads TGCAGTGCTAGAGTAATAAGGGGCACTGAAGCTTTCTTT. Amino acids: CSARVIRGTEAFF.

CDR3 in amino acids: CASSQRTRRFQETQYF. CDR3 DNA sequence: TGTGCCAGTAGTCAACGGACACGGAGATTCCAAGAGACCCAGTACTTC. V and J are TRBV19 and TRBJ2-5; D perhaps matches TRBD1 (5 bases). Germline-derived CDR1 and CDR2 are LNHDA and SQIVND (reference sequence). V was pared by 5 bases and J by 1 base, with 17 bases between. The CDR3 is 16 residues long.

The rearrangement joins TRBV7-9 to TRBJ1-2; TRBD1 might be the D (6 bases). The V end lost 3 bases, the J end lost 8 bases, and 13 bases lay between the germline ends. Germline CDR1 reads SEHNR; CDR2 reads FQNEAQ (reference sequence). This CDR3 spans 13 amino acids. In DNA, the CDR3 is TGTGCCAGCAGCTTGGGGGACATGGGAGGCTACACCTTC. Amino acid sequence: CASSLGDMGGYTF.

The chain employs TRBV7-9 and TRBJ2-3; no definite D call. V was pared by 1 base and J by 3 bases, with 11 bases between. The CDR3 has 15 amino acids. Germline V gene sequence: CDR1 SEHNR, CDR2 FQNEAQ (reference sequence). The CDR3 DNA sequence: TGTGCCAGCAGCTTAGGAACAGTGGGGACAGATACGCAGTATTTT. Translation: CASSLGTVGTDTQYF.

This chain links TRBV6-1 with TRBJ1-5; perhaps TRBD1 as D (5 bases). The CDR3 has 13 amino acids. Germline V lookup: CDR1 MNHNS, CDR2 SASEGT. Trimming pared 6 bases from V and 2 bases from J, leaving 8 bases between. The CDR3 sequence is CASRGTGNQPQHF. Here the CDR3 DNA reads TGTGCCAGCAGAGGGACCGGCAATCAGCCCCAGCATTTT.

The chain has TRBV27 and TRBJ1-6, with 9 bases identical to TRBD1. V shed 5 bases and J 6 bases; nucleotides not matched to a gene: 5. Germline V gene sequence: CDR1 MNHEY, CDR2 SMNVEV (reference sequence). The CDR3 spans 15 residues. CDR3 protein: CASSHQDRGNSPLHF. Written as DNA, the CDR3 is TGTGCCAGCAGTCACCAGGACAGGGGTAATTCACCCCTCCACTTT.

V and J are TRBV6-1 and TRBJ1-2; 10 bases map to TRBD1. CDR3 length: 15 residues. Germline V lookup: CDR1 MNHNS, CDR2 SASEGT. V shed 2 bases, J shed 7 bases, and the junction held 7 bases outside the gene matches. CDR3 coding DNA: TGTGCCAGCAGTGAACAGGGACAGGGGTCTCGTGGCTACACCTTC. As protein: CASSEQGQGSRGYTF.

Only a few counts were recorded for this clonotype. The chain links TRBV6-5 to TRBJ1-5, with D maybe TRBD1 (5 bases). Germline CDR1 and CDR2: MNHEY and SVGAGI. Deletions cut 0 bases from V and 7 bases from J, with 13 bases between. The CDR3 runs to 15 residues. The CDR3 bases are TGTGCCAGCAGTTACTCGCGGACACGGGACCAGCCCCAGCATTTT. Its protein product is CASSYSRTRDQPQHF.

The chain has TRBV7-2 and TRBJ1-2; the match to TRBD1 covers 7 bases. Germline V gene sequence: CDR1 SGHTA, CDR2 FQGNSA. J gave up 4 bases and V 4 bases, and 9 bases lay outside the gene matches. The length of the CDR3 is 15 residues. CDR3 protein: CASSSRQGLVYGYTF. DNA for the CDR3: TGTGCCAGCAGCTCCCGACAGGGTTTGGTCTATGGCTACACCTTC.

The rearrangement links TRBV7-2 to TRBJ2-3, with D possibly matching TRBD2 (5 bases). Germline CDR1 reads SGHTA; CDR2 reads FQGNSA. The CDR3 extends over 17 amino acids. The V end lost 2 bases, the J end lost 0 bases, and 15 bases lay between the germline ends. The DNA of the CDR3 is TGTGCCAGCAGCTTAATAGCGACCGCCATTAGCACAGATACGCAGTATTTT. Translating gives CASSLIATAISTDTQYF.

V is TRBV6-5 and J is TRBJ1-1; 7 positions agree with TRBD1. CDR3 length equals 13 residues. The V gene end was trimmed by 3 bases and the J gene end by 8 bases; junction bases not matched to a gene: 6. Germline V gene lookup returns CDR1 MNHEY and CDR2 SVGAGI. In nucleotides, the CDR3 is TGTGCCAGCAGTTATACCCCGGACAGGGAAGCTTTCTTT. Residues: CASSYTPDREAFF.

The V and J genes are TRBV20-1 and TRBJ1-5; D gene uncertain. V shed 2 bases and J shed 1 base, with 9 bases lying between them. The CDR3 runs to 14 residues. Germline CDR1 reads DFQATT; CDR2 reads SNEGSKA (reference sequence). CDR3 in DNA: TGCAGTGCTAGAACGGAACTCAGCAATCAGCCCCAGCATTTT. Encoded protein: CSARTELSNQPQHF.

This clonotype appeared a single time. The V call is TRBV7-2, the J call TRBJ2-1; a weak D match, TRBD2 (6 bases). The CDR3 is made up of 14 amino acids. Trimming removed 9 bases at V and 0 bases at J, with 12 bases between. Germline lookup yields CDR1 SGHTA and CDR2 FQGNSA. CDR3 in amino acids: CASALGGSYNEQFF. The CDR3 nucleotides are TGTGCCAGTGCCCTCGGGGGCTCCTACAATGAGCAGTTCTTC.

This rearrangement joins TRBV7-2 to TRBJ1-3; D gene ambiguous. Germline CDR1 and CDR2: SGHTA and FQGNSA. V lost 2 bases and J lost 2, with 10 bases in between. CDR3 length: 15 amino acids. This chain's CDR3 is CASSLTLGTGNTIYF. The CDR3 nucleotides read TGTGCCAGCAGCTTAACCCTTGGGACTGGAAACACCATATATTTT.

The chain uses TRBV12-3 or TRBV12-4 and TRBJ1-5; D gene uncertain. Trimming took 3 bases from V and 7 from J, leaving 13 bases between them. CDR3 length equals 14 residues. The CDR3 loop is CASSFSGIGQPQHF. The CDR3 DNA reads TGTGCCAGCAGTTTCTCGGGAATTGGGCAGCCCCAGCATTTT.

The chain couples TRBV19 to TRBJ1-1; D is perhaps TRBD1 (6 bases). The CDR3 is 15 residues long. The germline V and J ends were trimmed by 0 bases and 5 bases, with 13 bases remaining between them. The V gene's germline CDR1 is LNHDA and CDR2 SQIVND (reference sequence). The CDR3, as DNA: TGTGCCAGTAGTATAGAGGACAGCCCCAGGACTGAAGCTTTCTTT. This gives the protein CASSIEDSPRTEAFF.

The chain joins TRBV20-1 to TRBJ2-3; TRBD2 matches at 10 bases. This CDR3 is built from 14 residues. V dropped 5 bases and J dropped 6; count of bases not matched to a gene: 8. Germline V gene data show CDR1 as DFQATT and CDR2 as SNEGSKA (reference sequence). This CDR3 reads CSASSGGAGDTQYF. DNA for the CDR3: TGCAGTGCTTCCAGCGGGGGGGCGGGCGATACGCAGTATTTT.

This clonotype appeared once. The chain carries TRBV7-8 and TRBJ1-6; 7 bases agree with TRBD1. J gave up 4 bases and V 3 bases, and 3 bases lay outside the gene matches. The CDR3 length is 15 residues. The germline V gene encodes CDR1 SGHVS and CDR2 FQNEAQ. CDR3 nucleotides: TGTGCCAGCAGCTTCAGGGACAGTTATAATTCACCCCTCCACTTT. Protein product: CASSFRDSYNSPLHF.

The chain links TRBV19 to TRBJ1-1, with a possible D match to TRBD1 (5 bases). From germline, CDR1 is LNHDA and CDR2 SQIVND (reference sequence). The CDR3 runs 15 residues. V lost 7 bases to trimming and J lost 1 base, with 16 bases between them. The CDR3 sequence is CASNPGMATNTEAFF. The CDR3 bases are TGTGCCAGTAACCCAGGGATGGCAACGAACACTGAAGCTTTCTTT.

The J gene is TRBJ1-2, the V gene TRBV19; perhaps TRBD1 as D (5 bases). There are 14 residues in the CDR3. The V gene lost 4 bases and the J gene lost 4 bases, with 13 bases spanning the gap. Germline values: CDR1 LNHDA, CDR2 SQIVND (reference sequence). The CDR3 sequence: CASSNTGTAYGYTF. The DNA of the CDR3 is TGTGCCAGTAGTAATACCGGGACGGCCTATGGCTACACCTTC. The whole variable domain, remainder taken from reference TRBV19 and TRBJ1-2, is DGGITQSPKYLFRKEGQNVTLSCEQNLNHDAMYWYRQDPGQGLRLIYYSQIVNDFQKGDIAEGYSVSREKKESFPLTVTSAQKNPTAFYLCASSNTGTAYGYTFGSGTRLTVV.

This chain uses TRBV25-1 with TRBJ1-4; no reliable D call. The CDR3 spans 15 residues. V dropped 3 bases and J dropped 12 bases, with 20 bases sitting between them. CDR1 is MGHDK, CDR2 SYGVNS, per germline. The CDR3 bases are TGTGCCAGCAGTGAGGCAGGAGCCCTGGGTGGGGAACTGTTTTTT. Its translation: CASSEAGALGGELFF.

The chain carries TRBV7-2 and TRBJ1-2, with 8 positions matching TRBD1. With 4 bases clipped from V and 1 base from J, the junction kept 17 bases outside the gene matches. Looked up from germline, CDR1 is SGHTA and CDR2 is FQGNSA. This CDR3 is built from 19 residues. The CDR3 nucleotides read TGTGCCAGCAGCTCCCTCCCGGGACAGGCCTCCCTCCGTAACTATGGCTACACCTTC. This gives the protein CASSSLPGQASLRNYGYTF.

This sequence joins TRBV2 and TRBJ1-2; tentative D call: TRBD1 (6 bases). The CDR3 is 12 amino acids. V was cut by 3 bases and J by 12 bases, with 14 bases left in between. Per the germline V gene, CDR1 is SNHLY and CDR2 is FYNNEI. CDR3 region: CASSDGGAWDTF. The DNA of the CDR3 is TGTGCCAGCAGTGATGGGGGCGCCTGGGACACCTTC.

The chain recombines TRBV7-9 with TRBJ2-3; 7 bases agree with TRBD2. The CDR3 runs to 15 residues. Germline-derived CDR1 and CDR2 are SEHNR and FQNEAQ (reference sequence). J gave up 4 bases and V 6 bases, and 10 bases lay outside the gene matches. CDR3 DNA: TGTGCCAGCAGGCTCTTTGGCGGGAGTGCAGATACGCAGTATTTT. This translates into CASRLFGGSADTQYF.

The rearrangement links TRBV7-6 to TRBJ2-7; 7 bases map to TRBD2. From germline, CDR1 is SGHVS and CDR2 FNYEAQ. This CDR3 region has 16 residues. The J segment lost 4 bases and the V segment lost 0 bases, leaving 9 bases of the junction unmatched. The CDR3 bases are TGTGCCAGCAGCTTAGCAAGTAGCGGGCGGGCTTACGAGCAGTACTTC. Its translation is CASSLASSGRAYEQYF.

The CDR3 DNA sequence: TGTGCCAGCAGTTTGACAGGGGGCTATGGGACTGAAGCTTTCTTT. It is translated as CASSLTGGYGTEAFF. J is TRBJ1-1 and V is TRBV6-5, with 10 bases lining up with TRBD1. The CDR3 length is 15 residues. With 4 bases clipped from V and 5 bases from J, the junction kept 7 bases outside the gene matches. Germline CDR1 MNHEY, CDR2 SVGAGI.